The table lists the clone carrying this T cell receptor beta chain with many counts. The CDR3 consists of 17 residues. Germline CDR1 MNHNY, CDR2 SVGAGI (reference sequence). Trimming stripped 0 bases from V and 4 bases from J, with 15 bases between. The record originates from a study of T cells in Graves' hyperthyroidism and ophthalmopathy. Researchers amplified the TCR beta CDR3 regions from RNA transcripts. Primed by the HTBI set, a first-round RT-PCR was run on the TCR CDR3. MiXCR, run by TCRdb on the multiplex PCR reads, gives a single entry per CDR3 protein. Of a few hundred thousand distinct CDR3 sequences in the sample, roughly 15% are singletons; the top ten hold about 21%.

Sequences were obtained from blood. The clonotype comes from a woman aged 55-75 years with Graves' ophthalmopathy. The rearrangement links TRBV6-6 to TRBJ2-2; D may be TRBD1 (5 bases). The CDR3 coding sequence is TGTGCCAGCAGTTACTCCTATCAGGGTTCGGTCACCGGGGAGCTGTTTTTT. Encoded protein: CASSYSYQGSVTGELFF.